This entry features one T cell receptor beta chain sequence. Repertoires were generated with immunoSEQ multiplex PCR, while TCRdb's copy carries only in-frame clones and drops some. This sample has tens of thousands of clones, with 90% found just once. This entry is derived from a study of technical replicates of blood from several donors. Trimming shortened V by 5 bases and J by 5 bases, and 19 bases separated the two germline ends. The CDR3 covers 15 residues. The germline CDR1 and CDR2 sequences are SGHVS and FQNEAQ. Input material: PBMCs. This receptor was taken from a human donor in good health. Some clones in this sample may be carry-over from other donors' samples. The J gene is TRBJ2-7, the V gene TRBV7-8; TRBD1 might be the D (6 bases). The CDR3 DNA reads as TGTGCCAGCAGCCTCCTTGGTGGGGGCGGCAACGAGCAGTACTTC. It encodes CASSLLGGGGNEQYF.